The 21 T cell receptor beta chains given below trace back to one sample, sequenced in a study of PD-L1 blockade in urothelial cancer. Sample time point: peripheral blood 6 weeks after treatment start. Repertoires were generated with immunoSEQ multiplex PCR, while TCRdb's copy carries only in-frame clones and drops some. The sample records some 120,000 clones, approximately 90% being singletons. Sequences were derived from PBMCs, sampled around atezolizumab (anti-PD-L1) treatment. The receptors derive from a man between 60 and 75 years old with urothelial cancer.

The genes are TRBV9 and TRBJ2-7; 8 nucleotides match TRBD1. V lost 4 bases and J lost 4; bases outside the gene matches: 16. Germline lookup yields CDR1 SGDLS and CDR2 YYNGEE. The CDR3 is 17 residues long. CDR3 region: CASSIGTGSHKPYEQYF. CDR3 DNA sequence: TGTGCCAGCAGCATCGGGACAGGCTCCCACAAGCCTTACGAGCAGTACTTC. The variable domain in full, completed from reference TRBV9 and TRBJ2-7, reads DSGVTQTPKHLITATGQRVTLRCSPRSGDLSVYWYQQSLDQGLQFLIQYYNGEERAKGNILERFSAQQFPDLHSELNLSSLELGDSALYFCASSIGTGSHKPYEQYFGPGTRLTVT.

This rearrangement joins TRBV5-1 to TRBJ2-5; TRBD1 agrees at 9 bases. In germline, CDR1 is SGHRS, CDR2 YFSETQ. This CDR3 region has 15 residues. Trimming took 4 bases from V and 1 from J; bases not matched to a gene: 5. As DNA, the CDR3 is TGCGCCAGCAGCAAGGGGACAGGGAGCCAAGAGACCCAGTACTTC. Translating gives CASSKGTGSQETQYF. Combining the CDR3 with reference TRBV5-1 and TRBJ2-5 gives the whole variable domain KAGVTQTPRYLIKTRGQQVTLSCSPISGHRSVSWYQQTPGQGLQFLFEYFSETQRNKGNFPGRFSGRQFSNSRSEMNVSTLELGDSALYLCASSKGTGSQETQYFGPGTRLLVL.

The chain is built from TRBV10-1 and TRBJ2-2, with 15 nucleotides matching TRBD2. After removal of 5 bases from V and 7 bases from J, the junction contained 8 bases not matched to a gene. Germline loops: CDR1 WNHNN, CDR2 SYGVQD (reference sequence). The CDR3 runs 17 residues. CDR3 DNA sequence: TGCGCCAGCAGTCTAACCGGGACTAGCGGGGGGCTCGGGGAGCTGTTTTTT. Amino acids: CASSLTGTSGGLGELFF.

V and J are TRBV9 and TRBJ2-2, with D maybe TRBD2 (5 bases). The CDR3 extends over 14 amino acids. The V gene lost 0 bases and the J gene lost 6 bases, with 9 bases spanning the gap. Germline CDR1 is SGDLS and CDR2 is YYNGEE. CDR3 coding DNA: TGTGCCAGCAGCGTAGGTAGAGGGTCCGGGGAGCTGTTTTTT. It yields the protein CASSVGRGSGELFF.

The chain is built from TRBV4-1 and TRBJ1-1; 10 nucleotides agree with TRBD1. CDR3 length: 15 amino acids. After removal of 8 bases from V and 3 bases from J, the junction contained 9 bases not matched to a gene. CDR1 and CDR2 (germline): MGHRA, YSYEKL. CDR3 in amino acids: CASRQGASGDTEAFF. The CDR3 DNA reads as TGCGCCAGCCGACAGGGGGCCTCGGGGGACACTGAAGCTTTCTTT.

This clone was counted ten times or more. The rearrangement joins TRBV7-2 to TRBJ2-7, with 7 bases aligning to TRBD2. Trimming cost V 3 bases and J 7 bases; bases outside gene matches: 6. The CDR3 has 13 amino acids. Per the germline V gene, CDR1 is SGHTA and CDR2 is FQGNSA. The CDR3, as DNA: TGTGCCAGCAGCTTTGGGGTCGGGGGGGAGCAGTACTTC. Translation gives CASSFGVGGEQYF.

This clone appeared a single time. J is TRBJ2-4 and V is TRBV25-1, with a weak D call TRBD2 (6 bases). The CDR3 is 14 residues long. Germline V gene data show CDR1 as MGHDK and CDR2 as SYGVNS. V lost 3 bases, J lost 1 base, and 7 bases lay in between. CDR3 in DNA: TGTGCCAGCAGTGATCGGGGGGCCAAAAACATTCAGTACTTC. Translation: CASSDRGAKNIQYF. Full variable domain (rest looked up from reference TRBV25-1 and TRBJ2-4): EADIYQTPRYLVIGTGKKITLECSQTMGHDKMYWYQQDPGMELHLIHYSYGVNSTEKGDLSSESTVSRIRTEHFPLTLESARPSHTSQYLCASSDRGAKNIQYFGAGTRLSVL.

The V call is TRBV4-1, the J call TRBJ2-7; 10 bases map to TRBD2. Trimming took 1 base from V and 3 from J; bases not matched to a gene: 3. Germline CDR1 is MGHRA and CDR2 is YSYEKL. This CDR3 has 15 amino acids. This CDR3 reads CASSQARTSGYEQYF. CDR3 nucleotide sequence: TGCGCCAGCAGCCAAGCTAGGACTAGCGGCTACGAGCAGTACTTC.

The chain combines TRBV29-1 with TRBJ2-3, with D perhaps matching TRBD1 (7 bases). CDR1 and CDR2 from the germline V gene are SQVTM and ANQGSEA. There are 12 residues in the CDR3. V was pared by 7 bases and J by 1 base, with 9 bases between. In DNA form, the CDR3 reads TGCAGCGGCGGGACAGGCACAGATACGCAGTATTTT. Translating it yields CSGGTGTDTQYF.

The chain links TRBV7-2 to TRBJ2-7, with TRBD1 matching 7 bases. The CDR3 is 13 amino acids. V was clipped by 4 bases and J by 7 bases; unmatched bases: 7. CDR1 SGHTA and CDR2 FQGNSA come from the germline V gene. CDR3: CASSYGTAVEQYF. The CDR3 DNA is TGTGCCAGCAGCTACGGGACAGCTGTGGAGCAGTACTTC.

The rearrangement uses TRBV5-1 and TRBJ2-3, with TRBD2 identical over 8 bases. The CDR3 runs to 14 residues. Germline V gives CDR1 SGHRS, CDR2 YFSETQ. J lost 1 base, V lost 4 bases, and 2 bases had no gene match. For the CDR3, the DNA is TGCGCCAGCAGCCTCGGGGGGGGCACAGATACGCAGTATTTT. Translated, it gives CASSLGGGTDTQYF.

The rearrangement links TRBV28 to TRBJ1-5; possible D gene TRBD1, 6 bases. The CDR3 has 17 amino acids. Trimming took off 3 bases at V and 6 bases at J, with 21 bases between the two ends. Germline assignment: CDR1 MDHEN and CDR2 SYDVKM. The CDR3 protein is CASSFSLSTGLGQPQHF. The CDR3 nucleotides are TGTGCCAGCAGTTTCTCCTTATCTACAGGGCTGGGTCAGCCCCAGCATTTT.

The J gene is TRBJ2-7, the V gene TRBV30, with 8 bases that match TRBD1. After removal of 4 bases from V and 5 bases from J, the junction contained 4 bases not matched to a gene. CDR1 is GTSNPN and CDR2 is SVGIG in the germline V gene (reference sequence). CDR3 size: 12 residues. CDR3 in amino acids: CAWMAGGDEQYF. The CDR3 coding sequence is TGTGCCTGGATGGCAGGGGGCGACGAGCAGTACTTC.

V gene TRBV5-1 combines with J gene TRBJ2-1; TRBD2 matches at 7 bases. The germline V gene encodes CDR1 SGHRS and CDR2 YFSETQ. After removal of 4 bases from V and 7 bases from J, the junction contained 11 bases not matched to a gene. The CDR3 has 15 residues. The CDR3 here is CASSLGLVWGNEQFF. In nucleotides, the CDR3 is TGCGCCAGCAGCCTCGGACTAGTTTGGGGGAATGAGCAGTTCTTC.

This clone was seen just once. The V call is TRBV13, the J call TRBJ2-3; TRBD2 aligns across 8 bases. CDR1 is PRHDT, CDR2 FYEKMQ, per germline (reference sequence). Trimming cost V 4 bases and J 0 bases; bases outside gene matches: 12. This CDR3 comprises 18 residues. The CDR3 loop reads CASSSRGSGTTSTDTQYF. The CDR3 coding sequence is TGTGCCAGCAGCTCCCGGGGTAGCGGGACTACTAGCACAGATACGCAGTATTTT.

The chain couples TRBV28 to TRBJ2-7; the D gene is possibly TRBD1 (6 bases). Germline CDR1 reads MDHEN; CDR2 reads SYDVKM. The ends were cut back, 3 bases at V and 10 bases at J, with 13 bases in the middle. This CDR3 region has 12 residues. In DNA, the CDR3 is TGTGCCAGCAGTTTCCGGCTCGGGACACAGTACTTC. It is translated as CASSFRLGTQYF.

This clone was counted once. For the CDR3, the DNA is TGTGCCAGCAGCTCTAGCGGGGGGGCGGATACGCAGTATTTT. Translating it yields CASSSSGGADTQYF. The rearrangement joins TRBV5-5 to TRBJ2-3, with 12 bases fitting TRBD2. The CDR3 length is 14 residues. Germline V CDR1 and CDR2: SGHKS, YYEKEE (reference sequence). The V gene end was trimmed by 3 bases and the J gene end by 6 bases; junction bases not matched to a gene: 2.

J is TRBJ1-3 and V is TRBV28; 7 nucleotides agree with TRBD1. CDR1 and CDR2 (germline): MDHEN, SYDVKM. The CDR3 totals 16 residues. V lost 3 bases to trimming and J lost 11 bases; unmatched junction nucleotides: 16. As DNA, the CDR3 is TGTGCCAGCAGTTTCCTCGGGACAGCCCCTCCGGGAGCCATATATTTT. This sequence encodes CASSFLGTAPPGAIYF.

The CDR3 DNA reads as TGTGCCTGGAGTACACGGGGGGCGGACACCGGGGAGCTGTTTTTT. It specifies CAWSTRGADTGELFF. The V call is TRBV30, the J call TRBJ2-2; a possible D gene is TRBD2 (7 bases). The ends were cut back, 2 bases at V and 3 bases at J, with 13 bases in the middle. The CDR3 is 15 residues long. Germline V gene lookup returns CDR1 GTSNPN and CDR2 SVGIG (reference sequence).

Regarding this clone: The junction shows a germline mismatch at one end, possibly a read error. The chain employs TRBV7-7 and TRBJ2-2; 12 positions match TRBD2. CDR1 is SSHAT, CDR2 FNYEAQ, per germline (reference sequence). The CDR3 consists of 17 residues. For the CDR3, the DNA is TGTGCTAGCAGCTTGTCTAGCGGGAGGGCCGTCACCGGGGAGCTGTTTTTT. Translating it yields CASSLSSGRAVTGELFF. The whole variable domain, filled in from reference TRBV7-7 and TRBJ2-2, reads GAGVSQSPRYKVTKRGQDVTLRCDPISSHATLYWYQQALGQGPEFLTYFNYEAQPDKSGLPSDRFSAERPEGSISTLTIQRTEQRDSAMYRCASSLSSGRAVTGELFFGEGSRLTVL.

The chain combines TRBV28 with TRBJ2-1, with D unclear. Between the trimmed V and J ends, which lost 8 bases and 6 bases, there was a span of 14 bases. CDR3 size: 13 residues. Per the germline V gene, CDR1 is MDHEN and CDR2 is SYDVKM. DNA for the CDR3: TGTGCCAGCTCCCTCGACTTTTTCAATGAGCAGTTCTTC. This translates into CASSLDFFNEQFF.